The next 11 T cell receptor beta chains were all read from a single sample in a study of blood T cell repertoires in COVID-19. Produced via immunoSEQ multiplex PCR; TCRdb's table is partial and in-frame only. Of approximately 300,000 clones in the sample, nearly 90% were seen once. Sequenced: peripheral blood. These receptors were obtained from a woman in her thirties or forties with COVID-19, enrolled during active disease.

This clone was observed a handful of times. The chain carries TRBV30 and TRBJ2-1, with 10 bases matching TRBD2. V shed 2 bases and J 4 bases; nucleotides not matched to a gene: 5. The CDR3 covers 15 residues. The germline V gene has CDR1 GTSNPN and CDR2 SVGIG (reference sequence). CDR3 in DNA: TGTGCCTGGAGTCGACTAGCGGGTAAATACAATGAGCAGTTCTTC. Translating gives CAWSRLAGKYNEQFF.

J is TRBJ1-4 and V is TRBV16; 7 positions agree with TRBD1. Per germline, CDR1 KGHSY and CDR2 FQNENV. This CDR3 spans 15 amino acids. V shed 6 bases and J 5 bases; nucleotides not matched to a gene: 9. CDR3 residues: CASSLPGQKNEKLFF. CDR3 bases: TGTGCCAGCAGTTTACCGGGACAGAAGAATGAAAAACTGTTTTTT.

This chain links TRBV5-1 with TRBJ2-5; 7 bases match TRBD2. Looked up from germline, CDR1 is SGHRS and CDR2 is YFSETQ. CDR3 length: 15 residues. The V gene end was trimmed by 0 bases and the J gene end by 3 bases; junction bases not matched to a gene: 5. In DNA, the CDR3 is TGCGCCAGCAGCTTGGAGGGACGGGGGGAAGAGACCCAGTACTTC. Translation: CASSLEGRGEETQYF.

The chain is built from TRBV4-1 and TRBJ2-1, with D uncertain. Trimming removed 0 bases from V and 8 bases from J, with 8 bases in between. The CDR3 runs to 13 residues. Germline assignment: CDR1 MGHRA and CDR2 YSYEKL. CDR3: CASSQESIDEQFF. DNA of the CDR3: TGCGCCAGCAGCCAAGAGTCAATAGATGAGCAGTTCTTC.

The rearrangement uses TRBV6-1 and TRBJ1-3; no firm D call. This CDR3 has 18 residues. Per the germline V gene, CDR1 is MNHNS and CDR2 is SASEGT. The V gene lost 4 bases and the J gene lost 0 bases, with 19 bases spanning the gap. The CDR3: CASSALTGTPYSGNTIYF. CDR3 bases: TGTGCCAGCAGTGCCCTAACCGGTACTCCTTACTCTGGAAACACCATATATTTT.

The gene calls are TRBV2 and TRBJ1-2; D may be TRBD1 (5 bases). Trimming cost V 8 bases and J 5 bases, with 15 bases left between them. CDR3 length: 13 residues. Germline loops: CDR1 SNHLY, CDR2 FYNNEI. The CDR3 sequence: CASRGGGPYGYTF. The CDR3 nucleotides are TGTGCCAGCCGGGGGGGAGGACCGTATGGCTACACCTTC.

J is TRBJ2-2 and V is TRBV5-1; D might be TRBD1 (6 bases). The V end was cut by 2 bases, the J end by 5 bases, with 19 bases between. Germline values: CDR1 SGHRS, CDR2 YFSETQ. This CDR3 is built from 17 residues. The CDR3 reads CASSFSTGSSRTGELFF. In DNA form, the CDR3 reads TGCGCCAGCAGCTTCTCAACAGGGAGTTCCCGAACCGGGGAGCTGTTTTTT.

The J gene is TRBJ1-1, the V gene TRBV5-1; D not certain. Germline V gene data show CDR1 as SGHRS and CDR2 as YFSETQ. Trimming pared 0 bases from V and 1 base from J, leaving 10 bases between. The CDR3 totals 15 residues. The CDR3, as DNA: TGCGCCAGCAGCTTGGATCCGGGTGGGAACACTGAAGCTTTCTTT. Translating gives CASSLDPGGNTEAFF.

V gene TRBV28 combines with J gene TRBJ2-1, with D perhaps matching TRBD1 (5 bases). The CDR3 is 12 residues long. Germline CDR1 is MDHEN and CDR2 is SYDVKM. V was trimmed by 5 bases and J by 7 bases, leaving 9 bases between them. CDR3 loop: CASSVRVNEQFF. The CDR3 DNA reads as TGTGCCAGCAGTGTCAGGGTAAATGAGCAGTTCTTC.

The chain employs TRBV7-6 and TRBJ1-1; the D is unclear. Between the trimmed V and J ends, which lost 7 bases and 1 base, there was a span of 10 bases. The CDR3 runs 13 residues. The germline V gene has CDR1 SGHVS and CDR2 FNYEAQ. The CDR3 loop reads CASTRGENTEAFF. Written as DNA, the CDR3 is TGTGCCAGCACCCGCGGGGAGAACACTGAAGCTTTCTTT.

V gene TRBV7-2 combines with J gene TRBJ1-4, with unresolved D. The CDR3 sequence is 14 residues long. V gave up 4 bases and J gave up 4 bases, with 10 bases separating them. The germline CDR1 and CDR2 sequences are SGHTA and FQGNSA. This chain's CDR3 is CASSYQAYNEKLFF. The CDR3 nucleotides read TGTGCCAGCAGCTACCAGGCTTATAATGAAAAACTGTTTTTT.